These 7 T cell receptor beta chains share one sample of origin, sequenced in a study of shared clonotypes between healthy human individuals (dated by TCRdb to 2020 to 2021). Library preparation employed the immunoSEQ multiplex PCR assay. TCRdb took this table from immuneACCESS and kept in-frame rearrangements with V and J called. Such tables lack part of the clones; where checked against another copy, unresolved V genes explain under half of the gap, and the rest is unexplained. The sample table contains a few million clones; only one count was recorded for more than 80% of them. About 0.13% of the sample is taken by the ten largest. Sequenced: naive CD4+ T cells sorted from blood. The cell subset or site tag for this specimen amounts to: CD45RA+ positively selected. These receptor sequences come from a man aged 18-30 years in good health.

The rearrangement uses TRBV5-1 and TRBJ2-2; TRBD2 matches at 8 bases. The V gene end was trimmed by 5 bases and the J gene end by 4 bases; junction bases not matched to a gene: 7. Germline-derived CDR1 and CDR2 are SGHRS and YFSETQ. The CDR3 is made up of 15 amino acids. The chain's CDR3 is CASRVSGGTTGELFF. CDR3 in DNA: TGCGCCAGCAGAGTGAGCGGGGGAACCACCGGGGAGCTGTTTTTT. The variable domain in full, completed from reference TRBV5-1 and TRBJ2-2, reads KAGVTQTPRYLIKTRGQQVTLSCSPISGHRSVSWYQQTPGQGLQFLFEYFSETQRNKGNFPGRFSGRQFSNSRSEMNVSTLELGDSALYLCASRVSGGTTGELFFGEGSRLTVL.

The chain couples TRBV29-1 to TRBJ1-5; D ambiguous. CDR1 is SQVTM and CDR2 is ANQGSEA in the germline V gene. V was cut by 7 bases and J by 7 bases, with 14 bases left in between. The CDR3 runs to 12 residues. CDR3 sequence reads: CSASEGNQPQHF. The CDR3 DNA is TGCAGCGCCTCGGAGGGAAACCAGCCCCAGCATTTT.

The chain employs TRBV7-2 and TRBJ2-2, with 10 bases identical to TRBD2. Trimming cost V 5 bases and J 7 bases; bases outside gene matches: 7. The germline gives CDR1 SGHTA, CDR2 FQGNSA. The CDR3 has 15 amino acids. The CDR3 loop is CASSPSGSIGGELFF. In nucleotides, the CDR3 is TGTGCCAGCAGCCCTAGCGGGAGTATAGGCGGGGAGCTGTTTTTT.

This chain joins TRBV5-5 and TRBJ2-2; the D is unclear. V was shortened by 2 bases and J by 7 bases, with 9 bases between the two germline ends. This CDR3 is built from 13 residues. Germline V CDR1 and CDR2: SGHKS, YYEKEE (reference sequence). CDR3 bases: TGTGCCAGCAGCTTCGCAGAAGTCGGGGAGCTGTTTTTT. It codes for CASSFAEVGELFF. Combining the CDR3 with reference TRBV5-5 and TRBJ2-2 gives the whole variable domain DAGVTQSPTHLIKTRGQQVTLRCSPISGHKSVSWYQQVLGQGPQFIFQYYEKEERGRGNFPDRFSARQFPNYSSELNVNALLLGDSALYLCASSFAEVGELFFGEGSRLTVL.

The V gene is TRBV5-6, the J gene TRBJ2-7, with D perhaps matching TRBD1 (5 bases). Germline V gene sequence: CDR1 SGHDT, CDR2 YYEEEE. The CDR3 is made up of 15 amino acids. Deletions cut 0 bases from V and 5 bases from J, with 15 bases between. DNA for the CDR3: TGTGCCAGCAGCTTGGACCAGGGAAAGATCCACGAGCAGTACTTC. Its translation: CASSLDQGKIHEQYF. The full variable domain, its missing parts supplied by reference TRBV5-6 and TRBJ2-7, is DAGVTQSPTHLIKTRGQQVTLRCSPKSGHDTVSWYQQALGQGPQFIFQYYEEEERQRGNFPDRFSGHQFPNYSSELNVNALLLGDSALYLCASSLDQGKIHEQYFGPGTRLTVT.

The chain joins TRBV5-1 to TRBJ2-5; TRBD2 is a possible D gene (6 bases). The CDR3 is made up of 19 amino acids. Germline values: CDR1 SGHRS, CDR2 YFSETQ. Trimming shortened V by 1 base and J by 2 bases, and 24 bases separated the two germline ends. The CDR3 DNA is TGCGCCAGCAGCTTGTTTACTGTGGGAGCCGGGGGTAAACAAGAGACCCAGTACTTC. Residues: CASSLFTVGAGGKQETQYF.

The chain has TRBV7-9 and TRBJ2-5; D unresolved. Germline CDR1 SEHNR, CDR2 FQNEAQ (reference sequence). This CDR3 contains 14 residues. The V end was cut by 3 bases, the J end by 3 bases, with 11 bases between. The DNA for the CDR3 is TGTGCCAGCAGCTTTGATTTAGGCAAAGAGACCCAGTACTTC. Translating it yields CASSFDLGKETQYF.